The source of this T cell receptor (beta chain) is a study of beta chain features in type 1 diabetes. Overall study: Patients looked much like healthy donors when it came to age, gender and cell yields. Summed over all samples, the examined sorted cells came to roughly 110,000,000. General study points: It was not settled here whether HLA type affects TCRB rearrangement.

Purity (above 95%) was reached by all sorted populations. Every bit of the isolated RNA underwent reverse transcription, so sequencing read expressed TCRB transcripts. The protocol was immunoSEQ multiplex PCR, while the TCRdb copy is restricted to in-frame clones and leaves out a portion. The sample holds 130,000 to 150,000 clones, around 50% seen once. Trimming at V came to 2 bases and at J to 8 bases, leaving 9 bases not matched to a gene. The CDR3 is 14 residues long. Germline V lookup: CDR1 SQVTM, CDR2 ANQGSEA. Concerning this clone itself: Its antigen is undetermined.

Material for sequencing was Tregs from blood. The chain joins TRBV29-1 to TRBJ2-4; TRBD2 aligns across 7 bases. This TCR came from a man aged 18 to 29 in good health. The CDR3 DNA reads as TGCAGCGTTGAATCGGCGGGCAGCGGGGACATTCAGTACTTC. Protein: CSVESAGSGDIQYF.